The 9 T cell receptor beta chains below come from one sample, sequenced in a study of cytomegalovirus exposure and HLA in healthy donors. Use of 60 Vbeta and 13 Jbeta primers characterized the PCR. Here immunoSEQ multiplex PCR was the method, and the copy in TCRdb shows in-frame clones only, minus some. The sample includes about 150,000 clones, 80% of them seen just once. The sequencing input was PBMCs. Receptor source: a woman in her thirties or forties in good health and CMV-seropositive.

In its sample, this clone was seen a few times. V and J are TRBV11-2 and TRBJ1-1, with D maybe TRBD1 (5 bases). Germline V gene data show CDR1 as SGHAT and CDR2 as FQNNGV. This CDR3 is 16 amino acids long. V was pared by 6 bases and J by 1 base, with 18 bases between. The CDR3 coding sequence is TGTGCCAGCAGGCTCCCCGGGGGAGGAAGGAACACTGAAGCTTTCTTT. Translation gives CASRLPGGGRNTEAFF.

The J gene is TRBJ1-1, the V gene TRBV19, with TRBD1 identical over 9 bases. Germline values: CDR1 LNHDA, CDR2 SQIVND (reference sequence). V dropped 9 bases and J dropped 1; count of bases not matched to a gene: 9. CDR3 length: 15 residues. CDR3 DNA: TGTGCCAGCAGGTTCCGGGGACAGGGGAACACTGAAGCTTTCTTT. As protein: CASRFRGQGNTEAFF.

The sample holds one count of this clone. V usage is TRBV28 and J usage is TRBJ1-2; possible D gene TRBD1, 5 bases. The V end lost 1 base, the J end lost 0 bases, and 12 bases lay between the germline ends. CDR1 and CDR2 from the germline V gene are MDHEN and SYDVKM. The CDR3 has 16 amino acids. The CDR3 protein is CASSLSSRTPNYGYTF. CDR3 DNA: TGTGCCAGCAGTTTATCGAGCAGGACACCTAACTATGGCTACACCTTC.

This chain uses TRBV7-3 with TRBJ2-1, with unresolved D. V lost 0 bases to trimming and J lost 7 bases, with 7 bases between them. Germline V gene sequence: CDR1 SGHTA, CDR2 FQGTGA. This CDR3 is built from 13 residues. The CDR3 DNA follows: TGTGCCAGCAGCTTAACCCCGCAGAATGAGCAGTTCTTC. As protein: CASSLTPQNEQFF.

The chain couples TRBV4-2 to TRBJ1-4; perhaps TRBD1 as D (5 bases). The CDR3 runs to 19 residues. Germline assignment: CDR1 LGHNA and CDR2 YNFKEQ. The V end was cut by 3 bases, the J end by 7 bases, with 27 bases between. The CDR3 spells CASSQGKGSGQGGSEKLFF. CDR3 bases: TGTGCCAGCAGCCAGGGAAAGGGCTCGGGGCAGGGAGGGAGTGAAAAACTGTTTTTT.

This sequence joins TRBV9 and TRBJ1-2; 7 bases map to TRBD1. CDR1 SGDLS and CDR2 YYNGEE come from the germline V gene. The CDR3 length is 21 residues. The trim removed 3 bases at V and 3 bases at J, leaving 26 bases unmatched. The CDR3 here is CASSGEEYGTDVHFMDYGYTF. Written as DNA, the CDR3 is TGTGCCAGCAGCGGAGAGGAATACGGGACAGATGTACACTTTATGGACTATGGCTACACCTTC.

The CDR3 sequence: CASNRQETSAFTYGYTF. CDR3 bases: TGTGCCAGCAACAGACAGGAGACAAGCGCTTTTACCTATGGCTACACCTTC. The V call is TRBV2, the J call TRBJ1-2, with a tentative D call TRBD1 (6 bases). V lost 7 bases to trimming and J lost 4 bases, with 25 bases between them. The CDR3 is 17 amino acids. Germline V gene sequence: CDR1 SNHLY, CDR2 FYNNEI.

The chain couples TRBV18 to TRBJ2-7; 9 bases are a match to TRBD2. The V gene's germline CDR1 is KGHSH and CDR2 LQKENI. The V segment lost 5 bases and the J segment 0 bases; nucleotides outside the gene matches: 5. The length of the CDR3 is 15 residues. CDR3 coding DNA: TGTGCCAGCTCAGTAGCGGGAGCGATCTCCTACGAGCAGTACTTC. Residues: CASSVAGAISYEQYF.

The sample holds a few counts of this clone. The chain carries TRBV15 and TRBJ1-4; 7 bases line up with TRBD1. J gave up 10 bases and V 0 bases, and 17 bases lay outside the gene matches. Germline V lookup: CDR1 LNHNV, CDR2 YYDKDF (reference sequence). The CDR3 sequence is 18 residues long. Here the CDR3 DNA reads TGTGCCACCAGCAGAGATAGCAGTGCCGGGACAGCTTTAGGAAAACTGTTTTTT. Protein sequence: CATSRDSSAGTALGKLFF.